This TCR beta chain came from a study of cytomegalovirus exposure and HLA in healthy donors. General study points: The authors enumerated some 170 TCR beta chains as linked to cytomegalovirus. Generally TCR sequences proved uncommon, though certain public TCRs appeared in numerous donors. The TCR clusters that emerged in the first cohort tended, a later analysis found, to co-occur in the roughly 130 validation repertoires.

The V segment lost 3 bases and the J segment 4 bases; nucleotides outside the gene matches: 4. This CDR3 has 15 amino acids. Germline V gene sequence: CDR1 SGDLS, CDR2 YYNGEE. As concerns this clone: Its antigen is not known.

TCRdb keeps only in-frame clones here, not all; method: immunoSEQ multiplex PCR. The table has a few hundred thousand clones, more than 75% seen once; the top ten hold approximately 0.95%. V usage is TRBV9 and J usage is TRBJ2-1; 10 bases fit TRBD2. Sequencing was done on a sample of PBMCs. The clonotype was recovered from a woman aged 18 to 35 in good health and CMV-seronegative. CDR3 in amino acids: CASSAWTSGYNEQFF. The CDR3 DNA reads as TGTGCCAGCAGCGCCTGGACTAGCGGTTACAATGAGCAGTTCTTC.